Shown below are 11 T cell receptor beta chains from a single sample sequenced in a study of regulatory T cells in long-lasting Graves disease. Time point defined: newly diagnosed GD, antithyroid drugs for less than 3 months. The TCR library was prepared using RNA isolated from PBMCs. In building TCR beta libraries, iRepertoire HTBI primers were used together with Arm-PCR of CDR3 regions. TCRdb analysed the multiplex PCR reads with MiXCR anew, one entry per CDR3 protein. The sample records 450,000 to 650,000 distinct CDR3 sequences, around 16% being singletons. Another study also made use of these data, one on T cells in Graves' hyperthyroidism and ophthalmopathy.

The source was peripheral blood mononuclear cells (PBMCs), collected at new diagnosis, from a patient treated with antithyroid drugs. These receptors originate from a woman aged 40-60 years with Graves disease.

This clonotype has just a few counts. V is TRBV5-1 and J is TRBJ2-7; TRBD2 might be the D (6 bases). The length of the CDR3 is 15 residues. Germline V gene sequence: CDR1 SGHRS, CDR2 YFSETQ. Trimming stripped 5 bases from V and 5 bases from J, with 20 bases between. The CDR3: CASRGVPSGGNEQYF. DNA of the CDR3: TGCGCCAGCAGAGGCGTCCCTTCCGGGGGTAACGAGCAGTACTTC.

The CDR3 DNA is TGTGCCATCAGCCTGGACGCCTCGGATACGCAGTATTTT. This sequence encodes CAISLDASDTQYF. The chain is built from TRBV10-3 and TRBJ2-3; D gene uncertain. The CDR3 totals 13 residues. Germline V gives CDR1 ENHRY, CDR2 SYGVKD. V shed 6 bases and J shed 6 bases, with 13 bases lying between them.

This clonotype was detected ten times or more. The chain recombines TRBV28 with TRBJ1-1; 8 bases are a match to TRBD1. CDR3 length: 14 residues. V trimming: 7 bases; J trimming: 11 bases; junction bases outside the gene matches: 15. Germline values: CDR1 MDHEN, CDR2 SYDVKM. As DNA, the CDR3 is TGTGCCAGCACTTCCGGGGGGACAGGCGGAGTGGCTTTCTTT. Its translation: CASTSGGTGGVAFF. Drawing the rest from reference TRBV28 and TRBJ1-1, the complete variable domain is DVKVTQSSRYLVKRTGEKVFLECVQDMDHENMFWYRQDPGLGLRLIYFSYDVKMKEKGDIPEGYSVSREKKERFSLILESASTNQTSMYLCASTSGGTGGVAFFGQGTRLTVV.

The rearrangement joins TRBV4-1 to TRBJ1-2, with TRBD1 identical over 8 bases. In germline, CDR1 is MGHRA, CDR2 YSYEKL. The CDR3 length is 14 residues. V dropped 5 bases and J dropped 3; count of bases not matched to a gene: 5. The CDR3 DNA is TGCGCCAGCAGCGCGCTACAGGGGGACTATGGCTACACCTTC. As protein: CASSALQGDYGYTF.

This clonotype was counted many times. The junction departs from germline at one end; a sequencing error may be responsible. As DNA, the CDR3 is TGTGCCAGCAGCCAAGAACCACAGGGGAGCACAGATACGCAGTATTTT. Translating gives CASSQEPQGSTDTQYF. The rearrangement links TRBV4-1 to TRBJ2-3, with 7 bases lining up with TRBD1. CDR3 size: 16 residues. Germline loops: CDR1 MGHRA, CDR2 YSYEKL.

The chain uses TRBV12-3 or TRBV12-4 and TRBJ2-1; 11 bases are shared with TRBD2. The CDR3 is made up of 17 amino acids. V was clipped by 6 bases and J by 8 bases; unmatched bases: 15. The CDR3 reads CASRPISSGGARDEQFF. CDR3 DNA: TGTGCCAGCAGACCGATTAGTAGCGGGGGGGCCAGGGATGAGCAGTTCTTC.

The chain is built from TRBV11-3 and TRBJ2-3; 8 positions agree with TRBD2. V lost 8 bases, J lost 7 bases, and 5 bases stayed unmatched. The germline V gene encodes CDR1 SGHNT and CDR2 YENEEA. The CDR3 totals 12 residues. CDR3 coding DNA: TGTGCCAGCTCACGGGAGGGATATACGCAGTATTTT. As protein: CASSREGYTQYF.

This clonotype was recorded many times. The V and J genes are TRBV2 and TRBJ1-1; 8 bases are a match to TRBD1. Germline lookup yields CDR1 SNHLY and CDR2 FYNNEI. The V and J ends lost 4 bases and 0 bases, in that order; junction bases with no gene match: 4. The length of the CDR3 is 15 residues. The CDR3 reads CASSAGQALNTEAFF. CDR3 coding DNA: TGTGCCAGCAGTGCGGGACAGGCCCTGAACACTGAAGCTTTCTTT.

The chain has TRBV6-1 and TRBJ1-1, with 7 bases aligning to TRBD1. Trimming cost V 3 bases and J 2 bases; bases outside gene matches: 6. Looked up from germline, CDR1 is MNHNS and CDR2 is SASEGT. The CDR3 covers 15 residues. The DNA of the CDR3 is TGTGCCAGCAGTGAGGATAGGGGGCGCAACACTGAAGCTTTCTTT. Translation: CASSEDRGRNTEAFF.

This clonotype was observed many times. The chain carries TRBV6-1 and TRBJ1-4; D is uncertain. In germline, CDR1 is MNHNS, CDR2 SASEGT. The CDR3 has 18 residues. Trimming stripped 6 bases from V and 0 bases from J, with 20 bases between. CDR3 residues: CASSFGVSSGSTNEKLFF. The CDR3 DNA follows: TGTGCCAGCAGCTTTGGAGTTTCGTCAGGATCAACTAATGAAAAACTGTTTTTT.

This clonotype was recorded many times. This chain connects TRBV3-1 to TRBJ2-1, with 7 bases matching TRBD1. Germline V gene sequence: CDR1 LGHDT, CDR2 YNNKEL (reference sequence). Trimming removed 3 bases from V and 5 bases from J; junction bases left unmatched: 19. The CDR3 runs to 19 residues. In nucleotides, the CDR3 is TGTGCCAGCAGCCACGGGCCCGGATTCCCCCGGGACAGAAACAATGAGCAGTTCTTC. This encodes CASSHGPGFPRDRNNEQFF.